These T cell receptor beta chains were read from a single sample in a study of T cell responses to AZD1222 COVID-19 vaccine. Clones were read by immunoSEQ multiplex PCR, and TCRdb kept only the in-frame ones, dropping some. The sample holds around 120,000 clones, about nine tenths seen once. Material: peripheral blood, obtained on day 0 of AZD1222 vaccination. These receptors originate from an adult in good health. Both conserved end residues are part of each CDR3. A D gene is named only where the DNA matches it firmly. Not all rows give a size; the values are once, few, many and, for expanded clones, a class.

CDR3 length | D gene | J gene | clone size | V gene | CDR3 protein | CDR3 DNA
12 | . | TRBJ1-1 | . | TRBV5-1 | CASSPNTNEAFF | TGCGCCAGCAGCCCTAATACAAACGAAGCTTTCTTT
16 | TRBD1 | TRBJ1-2 | . | TRBV23-1 | CASRLGQAETYYGYTF | TGCGCCAGCAGACTGGGACAGGCCGAGACGTACTATGGCTACACCTTC
13 | . | TRBJ2-7 | . | TRBV11-3 | CASSSGRSYEQYF | TGTGCCAGCAGCTCAGGGCGGAGCTACGAGCAGTACTTC
15 | . | TRBJ2-3 | . | TRBV4-1 | CASSTPGLQEDTQYF | TGCGCCAGCAGTACACCGGGACTCCAGGAAGATACGCAGTATTTT
14 | . | TRBJ2-2 | . | TRBV18 | CASSPAWGTGELFF | TGTGCCAGCTCACCAGCGTGGGGCACCGGGGAGCTGTTTTTT
14 | . | TRBJ2-1 | once | TRBV11-2 | CASSLQSSYNEQFF | TGTGCCAGCAGCTTACAGAGCTCCTACAATGAGCAGTTCTTC
15 | TRBD2 | TRBJ2-1 | . | TRBV5-1 | CASSLQREAYNEQFF | TGCGCCAGCAGCTTGCAGCGGGAGGCCTACAATGAGCAGTTCTTC
13 | TRBD2 | TRBJ2-1 | . | TRBV7-2 | CASSREFYNEQFF | TGTGCCAGCTCGCGGGAGTTCTACAATGAGCAGTTCTTC
13 | . | TRBJ2-1 | once | TRBV11-3 | CASSLKGYNEQFF | TGTGCCAGCAGCTTAAAGGGGTACAATGAGCAGTTCTTC
14 | TRBD2 | TRBJ2-2 | . | TRBV29-1 | CSVERGANTGELFF | TGCAGCGTCGAGCGGGGGGCGAACACCGGGGAGCTGTTTTTT
14 | . | TRBJ1-4 | . | TRBV10-3 | CAISVEGFGEKLFF | TGTGCCATCAGTGTTGAGGGATTTGGTGAAAAACTGTTTTTT
12 | TRBD1 | TRBJ1-1 | . | TRBV24-1 | CATSDRQGEAFF | TGTGCCACCAGTGATCGACAGGGCGAAGCTTTCTTT
15 | TRBD1 | TRBJ1-4 | . | TRBV5-1 | CASSLAVTGNEKLFF | TGCGCCAGCAGCTTGGCCGTGACAGGGAATGAAAAACTGTTTTTT
13 | TRBD2 | TRBJ2-7 | . | TRBV2 | CASKPGGAYEQYF | TGTGCCAGCAAACCGGGAGGGGCCTACGAGCAGTACTTC
13 | . | TRBJ1-5 | . | TRBV19 | CASRKKGTQPQHF | TGTGCCAGTAGGAAGAAGGGCACTCAGCCCCAGCATTTT
14 | . | TRBJ1-4 | . | TRBV5-1 | CASSLTGLNEKLFF | TGCGCCAGCAGCTTAACAGGACTTAATGAAAAACTGTTTTTT
13 | . | TRBJ2-5 | . | TRBV24-1 | CATSDTGEGTQYF | TGTGCCACCAGTGATACAGGGGAGGGGACCCAGTACTTC
13 | . | TRBJ1-5 | . | TRBV19 | CASSGGPGQPQHF | TGTGCCAGTAGTGGGGGCCCGGGCCAGCCCCAGCATTTT
15 | . | TRBJ2-3 | . | TRBV28 | CASSFLAGWTDTQYF | TGTGCCAGCAGTTTTCTAGCCGGATGGACAGATACGCAGTATTTT
16 | . | TRBJ2-1 | . | TRBV27 | CASSTLAGRTYNEQFF | TGTGCCAGCAGTACCCTCGCGGGGAGGACCTACAATGAGCAGTTCTTC
16 | TRBD2 | TRBJ2-5 | few | TRBV5-1 | CASSYELAGGPQTQYF | TGCGCCAGCAGCTATGAACTAGCGGGAGGGCCGCAGACCCAGTACTTC
17 | TRBD2 | TRBJ2-1 | . | TRBV28 | CASSLRASGTAYNEQFF | TGTGCCAGCAGTTTAAGGGCTAGCGGGACGGCCTACAATGAGCAGTTCTTC
13 | . | TRBJ2-7 | . | TRBV6-6 | CASSLPGGEASNF | TGTGCCAGCAGTCTCCCGGGGGGCGAGGCATCGAACTTC
14 | . | TRBJ1-3 | . | TRBV5-1 | CASSYDEGTGPIYF | TGCGCCAGCAGCTACGACGAGGGAACCGGACCCATATATTTT
15 | TRBD1 | TRBJ1-5 | . | TRBV30 | CAWSQGQGNNQPQHF | TGTGCCTGGAGTCAAGGACAGGGGAACAATCAGCCCCAGCATTTT
12 | . | TRBJ2-1 | once | TRBV6-5 | CATRGSYNEQFF | TGTGCCACCAGGGGCTCCTACAATGAGCAGTTCTTC
12 | TRBD2 | TRBJ2-4 | . | TRBV28 | CASGTSGREQYF | TGTGCCAGCGGGACTAGCGGGAGAGAACAGTACTTC
15 | . | TRBJ2-7 | . | TRBV27 | CASSGTGLGDYEQYF | TGTGCCAGCAGTGGCACGGGACTGGGAGACTACGAGCAGTACTTC
14 | TRBD2 | TRBJ2-7 | . | TRBV28 | CASVGLAGVGEQYF | TGTGCCAGCGTTGGACTAGCGGGAGTGGGGGAGCAGTACTTC
13 | TRBD2 | TRBJ2-7 | . | TRBV28 | CASSPGLVREQYF | TGTGCCAGCAGTCCAGGACTAGTCCGCGAGCAGTACTTC
15 | TRBD1 | TRBJ2-7 | . | TRBV27 | CASSLGQGVLYEQYF | TGTGCCAGCAGTTTAGGACAGGGCGTACTTTACGAGCAGTACTTC
15 | TRBD1 | TRBJ1-6 | . | TRBV7-8 | CASSLGQGLGSPLHF | TGTGCCAGCAGCTTAGGACAGGGTTTGGGTTCACCCCTCCACTTT
17 | TRBD1 | TRBJ2-1 | . | TRBV13 | CASSRYSTGGSYNEQFF | TGTGCCAGCAGCCGTTATTCTACAGGGGGCTCCTACAATGAGCAGTTCTTC
14 | TRBD2 | TRBJ2-1 | few | TRBV28 | CASSGRPSYNEQFF | TGTGCCAGTAGCGGGAGGCCCTCCTACAATGAGCAGTTCTTC
15 | . | TRBJ2-1 | few | TRBV18 | CASSLAQHSYNEQFF | TGTGCCAGCTCGCTAGCGCAACACTCCTACAATGAGCAGTTCTTC
15 | . | TRBJ2-5 | . | TRBV27 | CASTLRGSRRETQYF | TGTGCCAGTACCCTTAGGGGGAGCAGAAGAGAGACCCAGTACTTC
13 | . | TRBJ2-3 | . | TRBV28 | CASSLGAADTQYF | TGTGCCAGCAGTTTAGGGGCCGCAGATACGCAGTATTTT
15 | TRBD2 | TRBJ2-2 | . | TRBV5-4 | CASSFLAGGVGELFF | TGTGCCAGCAGCTTCTTGGCGGGAGGGGTCGGGGAGCTGTTTTTT